The entry that follows covers one T cell receptor beta chain sequence. TCRdb's copy holds only in-frame clones and misses some; the assay was immunoSEQ multiplex PCR. The sample holds some 200,000 clones, around four fifths seen once. Trimming stripped 6 bases from V and 2 bases from J, with 13 bases between. The CDR3 has 13 residues. The germline V gene encodes CDR1 SQVTM and CDR2 ANQGSEA. The data stem from a study of blood T cell repertoires in COVID-19. Overall study: The cDNA or gDNA used as material had been derived from T cells, B-cell-depleted T cells, or PBMCs.

The rearrangement joins TRBV29-1 to TRBJ1-2, with no clear D. The sequenced material came from peripheral blood. This clonotype originated in a woman in her thirties or forties with acute or convalescent COVID-19. The CDR3 coding sequence is TGCAGCGTGGAACCAGGTTTCAACTATGGCTACACCTTC. Amino acid sequence: CSVEPGFNYGYTF.